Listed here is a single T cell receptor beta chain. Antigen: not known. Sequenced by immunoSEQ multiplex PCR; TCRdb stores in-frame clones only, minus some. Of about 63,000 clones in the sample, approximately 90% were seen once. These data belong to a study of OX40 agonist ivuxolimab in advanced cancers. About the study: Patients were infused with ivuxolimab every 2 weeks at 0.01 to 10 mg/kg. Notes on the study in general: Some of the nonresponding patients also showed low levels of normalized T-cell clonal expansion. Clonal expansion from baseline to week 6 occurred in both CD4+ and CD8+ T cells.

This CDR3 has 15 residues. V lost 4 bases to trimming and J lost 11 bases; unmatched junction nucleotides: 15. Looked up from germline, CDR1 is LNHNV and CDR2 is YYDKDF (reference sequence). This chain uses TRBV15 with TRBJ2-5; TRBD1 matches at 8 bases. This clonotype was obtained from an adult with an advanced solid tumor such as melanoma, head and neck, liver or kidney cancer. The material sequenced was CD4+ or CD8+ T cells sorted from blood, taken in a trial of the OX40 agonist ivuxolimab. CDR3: CATSKGGTGREEQYF. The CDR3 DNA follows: TGTGCCACCAGCAAAGGGGGGACAGGTCGCGAGGAGCAGTACTTC. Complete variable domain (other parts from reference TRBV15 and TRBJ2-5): DAMVIQNPRYQVTQFGKPVTLSCSQTLNHNVMYWYQQKSSQAPKLLFHYYDKDFNNEADTPDNFQSRRPNTSFCFLDIRSPGLGDTAMYLCATSKGGTGREEQYFGPGTRLLVL.